This TCR beta chain came from a study of identifying expanded T cells in peripheral blood. Findings and caveats of the study: Differentially abundant clones: about 1.3 between replicates, 16.4 at 2 to 3 weeks, 19 at four. Clone count variance between roughly 2-week samples rose with total template count.

Libraries were prepared by immunoSEQ multiplex PCR; TCRdb keeps only in-frame clonotypes and omits some of them. This table holds about 130,000 clones, 86% found once. Of note for this clone: As yet, its antigen is unknown.

During the collection period, no donor immune events like infections were recorded. The germline V gene encodes CDR1 GTSNPN and CDR2 SVGIG (reference sequence). Trimming took off 3 bases at V and 5 bases at J, with 9 bases between the two ends. This CDR3 has 12 residues. Input material: blood. The chain uses TRBV30 and TRBJ2-3; D remains unclear. The TCR comes from a person aged 18 to 75 in good health. The CDR3 spells CAWSPGEDTQYF. For the CDR3, the DNA is TGTGCCTGGAGCCCCGGCGAAGATACGCAGTATTTT.